These 21 T cell receptor beta chains came from one sample sequenced in a study of blood T cell dynamics during melanoma immunotherapy. Time point given: week 3, after first cycle of checkpoint inhibitor. Profiling relied on immunoSEQ multiplex PCR, and the TCRdb table lists in-frame clones only, not all of them. The sample carries 9,500 to 15,000 clones, approximately 88% recorded once. This sample comprised blood, obtained from a patient treated with checkpoint blockade. The source of these receptors is a human donor with melanoma.

This chain uses TRBV5-4 with TRBJ1-1; D is unclear. The germline V gene has CDR1 SGHNT and CDR2 YYREEE (reference sequence). The V and J ends lost 1 base and 0 bases respectively, with 13 bases between them. The CDR3 loop spans 16 amino acids. The CDR3 DNA follows: TGTGCCAGCAGCTTGACCTCTTTCTCCATGAACACTGAAGCTTTCTTT. Amino acid sequence: CASSLTSFSMNTEAFF. Full variable domain (remainder filled in from reference TRBV5-4 and TRBJ1-1): ETGVTQSPTHLIKTRGQQVTLRCSSQSGHNTVSWYQQALGQGPQFIFQYYREEENGRGNFPPRFSGLQFPNYSSELNVNALELDDSALYLCASSLTSFSMNTEAFFGQGTRLTVV.

The V and J genes are TRBV5-6 and TRBJ2-7; D uncertain. CDR3 size: 12 residues. Germline V gene sequence: CDR1 SGHDT, CDR2 YYEEEE. Between the trimmed V and J ends, which lost 4 bases and 4 bases, there was a span of 9 bases. CDR3 amino acids: CASSRREYEQYF. CDR3 coding DNA: TGTGCCAGCAGCCGAAGAGAGTACGAGCAGTACTTC. Together with reference TRBV5-6 and TRBJ2-7, the CDR3 gives the full variable domain: DAGVTQSPTHLIKTRGQQVTLRCSPKSGHDTVSWYQQALGQGPQFIFQYYEEEERQRGNFPDRFSGHQFPNYSSELNVNALLLGDSALYLCASSRREYEQYFGPGTRLTVT.

The chain combines TRBV11-2 with TRBJ2-7; D ambiguous. The CDR3 is made up of 16 amino acids. The germline V gene has CDR1 SGHAT and CDR2 FQNNGV. V was cut by 1 base and J by 3 bases, with 16 bases left in between. The CDR3 DNA reads as TGTGCCAGCAGCTTAGTCGGAAGCAGCGCTGGCTACGAGCAGTACTTC. Protein product: CASSLVGSSAGYEQYF.

The genes are TRBV19 and TRBJ1-5; weak D call: TRBD1 (5 bases). V lost 4 bases and J lost 5, with 9 bases in between. The CDR3 is 13 residues long. Germline V gene lookup returns CDR1 LNHDA and CDR2 SQIVND (reference sequence). CDR3 in amino acids: CASSTGSYQPQHF. CDR3 DNA sequence: TGTGCCAGTAGTACAGGGTCGTATCAGCCCCAGCATTTT.

V is TRBV9 and J is TRBJ1-2; D is undetermined. The CDR3 sequence is 14 residues long. V lost 0 bases and J 6 bases, leaving 12 bases between the germline ends. Germline assignment: CDR1 SGDLS and CDR2 YYNGEE. The chain's CDR3 is CASSVGVPTNGYTF. The CDR3 DNA is TGTGCCAGCAGCGTAGGGGTGCCCACGAATGGCTACACCTTC.

The chain combines TRBV5-5 with TRBJ1-1; D is undetermined. The CDR3 covers 14 residues. V was trimmed by 0 bases and J by 4 bases, leaving 10 bases between them. The germline V gene encodes CDR1 SGHKS and CDR2 YYEKEE (reference sequence). The CDR3 protein is CASSLGRTGTEAFF. CDR3 bases: TGTGCCAGCAGCTTGGGAAGGACGGGCACTGAAGCTTTCTTT.

The chain uses TRBV5-6 and TRBJ2-4, with D unresolved. The CDR3 contains 16 residues. The germline V and J ends were trimmed by 4 bases and 0 bases, with 14 bases remaining between them. Per the germline V gene, CDR1 is SGHDT and CDR2 is YYEEEE. The DNA for the CDR3 is TGTGCCAGCAGCCAAGAACTTAGGGTAGCCAAAAACATTCAGTACTTC. Its translation: CASSQELRVAKNIQYF.

The CDR3: CASSYTEAGNQPQHF. The CDR3 region has the DNA TGTGCCAGCAGCTACACAGAGGCGGGCAATCAGCCCCAGCATTTT. V is TRBV7-9 and J is TRBJ1-5; D not resolved. Germline V CDR1 and CDR2: SEHNR, FQNEAQ (reference sequence). The length of the CDR3 is 15 residues. V was pared by 4 bases and J by 2 bases, with 12 bases between. Looking up the rest from reference TRBV7-9 and TRBJ1-5 gives the full variable domain: DTGVSQNPRHKITKRGQNVTFRCDPISEHNRLYWYRQTLGQGPEFLTYFQNEAQLEKSRLLSDRFSAERPKGSFSTLEIQRTEQGDSAMYLCASSYTEAGNQPQHFGDGTRLSIL.

The chain links TRBV18 to TRBJ2-7; 8 bases fit TRBD1. This CDR3 contains 15 residues. CDR1 is KGHSH, CDR2 LQKENI, per germline. The V gene end was trimmed by 4 bases and the J gene end by 2 bases; junction bases not matched to a gene: 7. The CDR3 here is CASSLDRGGTYEQYF. DNA for the CDR3: TGTGCCAGCTCACTTGACAGGGGTGGCACCTACGAGCAGTACTTC. Based on the CDR3 plus reference TRBV18 and TRBJ2-7, the full variable domain is NAGVMQNPRHLVRRRGQEARLRCSPMKGHSHVYWYRQLPEEGLKFMVYLQKENIIDESGMPKERFSAEFPKEGPSILRIQQVVRGDSAAYFCASSLDRGGTYEQYFGPGTRLTVT.

The chain carries TRBV5-1 and TRBJ2-1; D is unclear. Deletions cut 1 base from V and 0 bases from J, with 8 bases between. This CDR3 spans 15 amino acids. Per the germline V gene, CDR1 is SGHRS and CDR2 is YFSETQ. The chain's CDR3 is CASSLTTTSYNEQFF. DNA of the CDR3: TGCGCCAGCAGCTTGACCACGACCTCCTACAATGAGCAGTTCTTC.

The gene calls are TRBV5-1 and TRBJ2-5; D is perhaps TRBD2 (6 bases). Looked up from germline, CDR1 is SGHRS and CDR2 is YFSETQ. The CDR3 consists of 12 residues. Trimming left V 6 bases short and J 3 bases short, with 9 bases between. CDR3 in DNA: TGCGCCAGCAAGGAGGGCGAAGAGACCCAGTACTTC. This gives the protein CASKEGEETQYF.

The rearrangement links TRBV27 to TRBJ1-2; D is ambiguous. This CDR3 has 13 amino acids. Germline loops: CDR1 MNHEY, CDR2 SMNVEV (reference sequence). V lost 3 bases and J 3 bases, leaving 8 bases between the germline ends. In nucleotides, the CDR3 is TGTGCCAGCAGTTTGCAAGGAGACTATGGCTACACCTTC. Residues: CASSLQGDYGYTF.

This sequence joins TRBV9 and TRBJ2-1, with D perhaps TRBD1 (6 bases). The CDR3 extends over 12 amino acids. V was cut by 4 bases and J by 7 bases, with 9 bases left in between. The germline V gene encodes CDR1 SGDLS and CDR2 YYNGEE. In DNA, the CDR3 is TGTGCCAGCAGCACACAGGGTAATGAGCAGTTCTTC. It is translated as CASSTQGNEQFF.

The V call is TRBV5-1, the J call TRBJ2-3; 8 nucleotides match TRBD2. Germline CDR1 and CDR2: SGHRS and YFSETQ. The J segment lost 2 bases and the V segment lost 4 bases, leaving 6 bases of the junction unmatched. The CDR3 runs to 15 residues. DNA of the CDR3: TGCGCCAGCAGCGGGTTACTAGCGGACACAGATACGCAGTATTTT. Encoded protein: CASSGLLADTDTQYF.

This chain connects TRBV28 to TRBJ1-2; D may be TRBD1 (5 bases). The CDR3 contains 11 residues. V shed 6 bases and J shed 8 bases, with 10 bases lying between them. Germline loops: CDR1 MDHEN, CDR2 SYDVKM. CDR3 sequence: CASRGTFGYTF. In DNA form, the CDR3 reads TGTGCCAGCAGGGGGACGTTCGGCTACACCTTC.

The rearrangement joins TRBV5-4 to TRBJ2-5; 8 bases fit TRBD1. V shed 1 base and J 1 base; nucleotides not matched to a gene: 0. This CDR3 has 14 residues. Germline loops: CDR1 SGHNT, CDR2 YYREEE (reference sequence). CDR3 amino acids: CASSLQGAQETQYF. The CDR3 bases are TGTGCCAGCAGCTTGCAGGGGGCCCAAGAGACCCAGTACTTC.

This rearrangement joins TRBV2 to TRBJ1-2; TRBD1 aligns across 7 bases. This CDR3 has 15 residues. After removal of 4 bases from V and 4 bases from J, the junction contained 9 bases not matched to a gene. CDR1 SNHLY and CDR2 FYNNEI come from the germline V gene. This CDR3 reads CASSGDRVVSYGYTF. The CDR3 nucleotides are TGTGCCAGCAGTGGTGACAGGGTAGTTTCCTATGGCTACACCTTC.

The count of this clone is one. CDR3 protein: CASSPSTAREGKLFF. The CDR3 DNA is TGTGCCAGCTCACCCTCAACCGCCAGGGAGGGAAAACTGTTTTTT. The rearrangement joins TRBV18 to TRBJ1-4; TRBD1 might be the D (5 bases). Germline CDR1 reads KGHSH; CDR2 reads LQKENI. This CDR3 spans 15 amino acids. V lost 3 bases and J 10 bases, leaving 18 bases between the germline ends.

This chain connects TRBV9 to TRBJ1-1; 8 bases agree with TRBD1. Germline CDR1 is SGDLS and CDR2 is YYNGEE. Germline trimming cut 0 bases from V and 5 bases from J; bases unmatched to any gene: 12. The CDR3 extends over 17 amino acids. The DNA of the CDR3 is TGTGCCAGCAGCGTAGGTGGACAGGGAAGAGCGTGGACTGAAGCTTTCTTT. Its translation is CASSVGGQGRAWTEAFF.

The gene calls are TRBV7-2 and TRBJ2-5; no clear D gene. This CDR3 is built from 14 residues. Germline lookup yields CDR1 SGHTA and CDR2 FQGNSA. V dropped 2 bases and J dropped 4 bases, with 11 bases sitting between them. CDR3 amino acids: CASSLYPAPETQYF. CDR3 DNA sequence: TGTGCCAGCAGCTTATATCCAGCGCCAGAGACCCAGTACTTC.

The V call is TRBV7-8, the J call TRBJ2-1; 9 nucleotides agree with TRBD2. The ends lost 7 bases at V and 5 bases at J; junction bases unmatched: 12. In germline, CDR1 is SGHVS, CDR2 FQNEAQ. The CDR3 is 16 amino acids. The CDR3 nucleotides read TGTGCCAGCATCGCGAGGGCGGGGGGGCCCGACAATGAGCAGTTCTTC. Amino acids: CASIARAGGPDNEQFF.